In its sample, the clone carrying this T cell receptor beta chain was seen a few times. Its matching antigen is unknown. The V gene's germline CDR1 is SGHTA and CDR2 FQGTGA. The CDR3 contains 13 residues. The V gene lost 1 base and the J gene lost 7 bases, with 8 bases spanning the gap. The data stem from a study of cytomegalovirus exposure and HLA in healthy donors. Study-wide results and limits: Later analysis reportedly placed an Asian-associated ancestry cluster below the roughly 600-donor mean in N-insertions. Investigators reported fewer than 200 TCR beta chains as tied to cytomegalovirus.

Primers for the PCR totalled 60 Vbeta and 13 Jbeta. Clones were read by immunoSEQ multiplex PCR, and TCRdb kept only the in-frame ones, dropping some. The repertoire holds some 88,000 clones, over 55% seen once, with roughly 6.3% in the top ten. Healthy individuals who donated bone marrow served as the donors. The gene calls are TRBV7-3 and TRBJ2-1, with unresolved D. Specimen: PBMCs. The source is a woman younger than 45 in good health and CMV-seronegative. The CDR3 DNA is TGTGCCAGCAGCTTAAGTTTCGTTAATGAGCAGTTCTTC. As protein: CASSLSFVNEQFF.